These 8 T cell receptor beta chains share one sample of origin, sequenced in a study of metastatic and nonmetastatic thyroid tumors. Patients had received no treatment of any kind before thyroid surgery. TCRdb re-called the PCR reads through MiXCR. The sample shows some 15,000 clones, around 12% of them seen only once. The sample consisted of tumor tissue. Source of these receptors: a female donor with papillary thyroid cancer or a benign thyroid nodule (not recorded which). Some clones in this sample may be carry-over from other donors' samples.

This clone has only one observation. The V call is TRBV5-1, the J call TRBJ2-5; 10 positions agree with TRBD2. V lost 0 bases and J lost 4; bases outside the gene matches: 6. This CDR3 spans 16 amino acids. In germline, CDR1 is SGHRS, CDR2 YFSETQ. The CDR3 here is CASSLGLAGVGETQYF. CDR3 in DNA: TGCGCCAGCAGCTTGGGGCTAGCGGGAGTGGGAGAGACCCAGTACTTC. Full variable domain (remainder filled in from reference TRBV5-1 and TRBJ2-5): KAGVTQTPRYLIKTRGQQVTLSCSPISGHRSVSWYQQTPGQGLQFLFEYFSETQRNKGNFPGRFSGRQFSNSRSEMNVSTLELGDSALYLCASSLGLAGVGETQYFGPGTRLLVL.

CDR3 sequence reads: CASSLDGTAGGPCNEQFF. Here the CDR3 DNA reads TGTGCCAGCAGCTTAGACGGGACGGCGGGGGGGCCTTGCAATGAGCAGTTCTTC. The rearrangement links TRBV9 to TRBJ2-1, with 9 nucleotides matching TRBD2. Germline V CDR1 and CDR2: SGDLS, YYNGEE. The CDR3 length is 18 residues. The ends lost 4 bases at V and 6 bases at J; junction bases unmatched: 17.

Judged by abundance, this clone is medium-sized. The V and J genes are TRBV11-2 and TRBJ2-7, with D possibly matching TRBD1 (5 bases). CDR3 size: 14 residues. Germline values: CDR1 SGHAT, CDR2 FQNNGV. Trimming left V 2 bases short and J 4 bases short, with 12 bases between. DNA for the CDR3: TGTGCCAGCAGCTTAAGTACAGGAAATTACGAGCAGTACTTC. Its protein product is CASSLSTGNYEQYF.

At least ten counts were recorded for this clone. V usage is TRBV20-1 and J usage is TRBJ1-3, with TRBD1 identical over 8 bases. The CDR3 is made up of 15 amino acids. The J segment lost 7 bases and the V segment lost 3 bases, leaving 11 bases of the junction unmatched. Germline CDR1 reads DFQATT; CDR2 reads SNEGSKA (reference sequence). The CDR3 nucleotides read TGCAGTGCTAGCACAGGGGGATTACGGGGGAACACCATATATTTT. Its protein product is CSASTGGLRGNTIYF.

This clone was seen at least ten times. The rearrangement joins TRBV7-8 to TRBJ1-2; D ambiguous. The CDR3 length is 16 residues. The V end was cut by 0 bases, the J end by 4 bases, with 15 bases between. From germline, CDR1 is SGHVS and CDR2 FQNEAQ. The CDR3 nucleotides are TGTGCCAGCAGCTTAGCGGCCTTAAGAGGAGGCTATGGCTACACCTTC. Amino acid sequence: CASSLAALRGGYGYTF.

This clone was observed many times. An end of the junction differs from the germline gene, which may be a read error. This chain joins TRBV6-1 and TRBJ1-6; D not resolved. From germline, CDR1 is MNHNS and CDR2 SASEGT. This CDR3 is built from 14 residues. CDR3 nucleotides: TGTGCCAGCAGTCTCGGGGAGGGATTGTCACTCCTCCACTTT. This sequence encodes CASSLGEGLSLLHF.

This clone appeared many times. The chain couples TRBV20-1 to TRBJ1-2, with D unresolved. CDR3 length equals 12 residues. Germline CDR1 reads DFQATT; CDR2 reads SNEGSKA (reference sequence). Trimming stripped 3 bases from V and 4 bases from J, with 9 bases between. The CDR3 DNA reads TGCAGTGCTAGGCCGTCCGGCTATGGCTACACCTTC. The encoded protein is CSARPSGYGYTF.

V is TRBV5-1 and J is TRBJ2-7, with TRBD2 matching over 8 bases. The CDR3 is 15 residues long. In germline, CDR1 is SGHRS, CDR2 YFSETQ. V shed 0 bases, J shed 1 base, and the junction held 3 bases outside the gene matches. Written as DNA, the CDR3 is TGCGCCAGCAGCTTGGGACTAGCGAGTTCCTACGAGCAGTACTTC. Encoded protein: CASSLGLASSYEQYF.